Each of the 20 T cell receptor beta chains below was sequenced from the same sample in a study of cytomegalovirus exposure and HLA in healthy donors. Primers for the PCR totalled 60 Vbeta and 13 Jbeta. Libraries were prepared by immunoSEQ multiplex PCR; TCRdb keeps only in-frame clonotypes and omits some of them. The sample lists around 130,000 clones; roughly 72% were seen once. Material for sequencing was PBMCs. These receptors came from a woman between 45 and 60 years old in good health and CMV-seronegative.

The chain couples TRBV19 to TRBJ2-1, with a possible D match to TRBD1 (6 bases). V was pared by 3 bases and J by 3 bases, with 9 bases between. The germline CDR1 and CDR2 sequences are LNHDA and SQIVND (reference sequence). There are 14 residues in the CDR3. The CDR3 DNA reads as TGTGCCAGTAGTATTGGGGGCCTCTACAATGAGCAGTTCTTC. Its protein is CASSIGGLYNEQFF.

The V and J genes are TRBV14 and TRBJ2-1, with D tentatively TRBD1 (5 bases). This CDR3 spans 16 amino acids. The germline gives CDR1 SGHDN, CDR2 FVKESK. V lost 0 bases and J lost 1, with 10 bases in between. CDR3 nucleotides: TGTGCCAGCAGCCAAGATCTGGGGCTGTCCTACAATGAGCAGTTCTTC. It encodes CASSQDLGLSYNEQFF.

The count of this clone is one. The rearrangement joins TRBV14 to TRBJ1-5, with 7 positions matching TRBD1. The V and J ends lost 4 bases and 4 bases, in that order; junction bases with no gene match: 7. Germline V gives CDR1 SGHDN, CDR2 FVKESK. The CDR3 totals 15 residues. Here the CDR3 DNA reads TGTGCCAGCAGCCCAGGGGGAAAGTCGAATCAGCCCCAGCATTTT. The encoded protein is CASSPGGKSNQPQHF.

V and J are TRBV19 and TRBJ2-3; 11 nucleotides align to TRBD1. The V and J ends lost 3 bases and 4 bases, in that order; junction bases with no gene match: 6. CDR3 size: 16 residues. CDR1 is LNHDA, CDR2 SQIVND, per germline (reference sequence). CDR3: CASSMVVGQGADTQYF. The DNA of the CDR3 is TGTGCCAGTAGTATGGTTGTGGGACAGGGGGCAGATACGCAGTATTTT. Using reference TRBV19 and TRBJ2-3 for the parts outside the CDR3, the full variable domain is DGGITQSPKYLFRKEGQNVTLSCEQNLNHDAMYWYRQDPGQGLRLIYYSQIVNDFQKGDIAEGYSVSREKKESFPLTVTSAQKNPTAFYLCASSMVVGQGADTQYFGPGTRLTVL.

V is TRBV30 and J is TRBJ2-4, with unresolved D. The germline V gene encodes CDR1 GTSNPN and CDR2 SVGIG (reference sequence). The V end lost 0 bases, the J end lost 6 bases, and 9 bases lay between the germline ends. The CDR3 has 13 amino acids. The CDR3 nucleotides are TGTGCCTGGAGTGTCGAACAGACAAACATTCAGTACTTC. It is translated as CAWSVEQTNIQYF.

CDR3 sequence reads: CAWSEGANQPQHF. The CDR3 coding sequence is TGTGCCTGGAGTGAAGGGGCCAATCAGCCCCAGCATTTT. This sequence joins TRBV30 and TRBJ1-5; tentative D call: TRBD1 (5 bases). Germline values: CDR1 GTSNPN, CDR2 SVGIG (reference sequence). The CDR3 extends over 13 amino acids. The V end lost 1 base, the J end lost 3 bases, and 7 bases lay between the germline ends.

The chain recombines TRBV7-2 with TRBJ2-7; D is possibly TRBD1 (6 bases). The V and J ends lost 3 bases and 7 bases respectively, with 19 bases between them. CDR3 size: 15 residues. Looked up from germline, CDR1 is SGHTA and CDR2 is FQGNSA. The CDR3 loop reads CASSFDGSTGREQYF. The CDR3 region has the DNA TGTGCCAGCAGCTTCGACGGATCGACAGGAAGGGAGCAGTACTTC.

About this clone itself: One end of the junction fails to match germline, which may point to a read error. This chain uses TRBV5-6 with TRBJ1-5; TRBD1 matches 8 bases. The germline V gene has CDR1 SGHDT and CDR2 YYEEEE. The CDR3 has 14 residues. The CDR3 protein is CASSLGQGNQPQNF. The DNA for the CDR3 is TGTGCCAGCAGCTTAGGACAGGGAAATCAGCCCCAGAATTTT.

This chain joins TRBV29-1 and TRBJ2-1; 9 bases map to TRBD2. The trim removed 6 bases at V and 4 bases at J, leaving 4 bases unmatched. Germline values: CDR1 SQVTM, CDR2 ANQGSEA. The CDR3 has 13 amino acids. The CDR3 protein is CSVGLAEYNEQFF. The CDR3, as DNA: TGCAGCGTGGGACTAGCAGAATACAATGAGCAGTTCTTC.

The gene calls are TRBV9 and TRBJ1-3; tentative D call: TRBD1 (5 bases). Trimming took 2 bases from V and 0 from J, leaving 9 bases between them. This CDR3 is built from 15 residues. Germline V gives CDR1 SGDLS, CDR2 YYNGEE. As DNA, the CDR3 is TGTGCCAGCAGCGTGGAACAGGACTCTGGAAACACCATATATTTT. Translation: CASSVEQDSGNTIYF.

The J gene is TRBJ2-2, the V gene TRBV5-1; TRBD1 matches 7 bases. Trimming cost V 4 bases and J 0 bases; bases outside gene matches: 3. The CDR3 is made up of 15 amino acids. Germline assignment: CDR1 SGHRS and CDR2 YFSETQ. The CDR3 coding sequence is TGCGCCAGCAGCGGGGACAGAGCGAACACCGGGGAGCTGTTTTTT. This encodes CASSGDRANTGELFF.

The CDR3, as DNA: TGTGCCTGGAGCGCCGACAGGGGGGAAAAACTGTTTTTT. Its translation is CAWSADRGEKLFF. The chain is built from TRBV30 and TRBJ1-4, with 9 positions matching TRBD1. Trimming at V came to 3 bases and at J to 8 bases, leaving 4 bases not matched to a gene. The CDR3 is 13 residues long. The germline gives CDR1 GTSNPN, CDR2 SVGIG (reference sequence).

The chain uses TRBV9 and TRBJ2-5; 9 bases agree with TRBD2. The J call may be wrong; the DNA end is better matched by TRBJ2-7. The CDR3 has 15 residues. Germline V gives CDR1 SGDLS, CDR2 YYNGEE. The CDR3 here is CASSVGTSATYEQYF. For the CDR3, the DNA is TGTGCCAGCAGCGTAGGGACTAGCGCCACCTACGAGCAGTACTTC.

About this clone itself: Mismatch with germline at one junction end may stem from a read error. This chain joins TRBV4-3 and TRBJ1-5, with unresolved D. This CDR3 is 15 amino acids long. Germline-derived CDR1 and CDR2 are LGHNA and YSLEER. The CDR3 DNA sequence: TGCGCCAGCAGCCCTAACCGCGGGCCTAATCAGCCCCAGAATTTT. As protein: CASSPNRGPNQPQNF.

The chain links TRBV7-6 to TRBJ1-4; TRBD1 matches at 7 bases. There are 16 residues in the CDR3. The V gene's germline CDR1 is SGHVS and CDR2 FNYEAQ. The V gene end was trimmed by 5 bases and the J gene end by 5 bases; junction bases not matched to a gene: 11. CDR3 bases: TGTGCCAGCAGCAGCCGTCCCGGAGGGGGCAATGAAAAACTGTTTTTT. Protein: CASSSRPGGGNEKLFF.

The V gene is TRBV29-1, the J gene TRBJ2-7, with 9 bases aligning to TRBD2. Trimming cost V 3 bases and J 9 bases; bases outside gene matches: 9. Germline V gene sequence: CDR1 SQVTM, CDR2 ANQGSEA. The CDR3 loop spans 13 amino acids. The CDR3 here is CSVDMAGGPGQYF. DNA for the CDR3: TGCAGCGTTGACATGGCGGGAGGGCCAGGGCAGTACTTC.

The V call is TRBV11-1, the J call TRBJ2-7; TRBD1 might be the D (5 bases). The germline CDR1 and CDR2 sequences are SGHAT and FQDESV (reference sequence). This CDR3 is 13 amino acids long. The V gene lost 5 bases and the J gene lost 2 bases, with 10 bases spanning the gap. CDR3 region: CASSHDRAYEQYV. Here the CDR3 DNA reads TGTGCCAGCAGCCACGACAGAGCCTACGAGCAGTACGTC.

The chain's CDR3 is CASSKQAQGLAARTDTQYF. The CDR3, as DNA: TGTGCCAGCAGCAAACAGGCCCAGGGACTAGCGGCACGCACAGATACGCAGTATTTT. This chain uses TRBV9 with TRBJ2-3; TRBD2 agrees at 11 bases. The CDR3 runs 19 residues. The germline CDR1 and CDR2 sequences are SGDLS and YYNGEE. V trimming: 4 bases; J trimming: 1 base; junction bases outside the gene matches: 14.

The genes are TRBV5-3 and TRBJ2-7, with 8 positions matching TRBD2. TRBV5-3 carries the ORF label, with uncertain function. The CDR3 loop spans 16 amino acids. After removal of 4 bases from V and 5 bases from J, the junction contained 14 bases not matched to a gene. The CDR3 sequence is CARSLTRSGSINEQYV. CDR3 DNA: TGTGCCAGAAGCCTGACCCGCAGCGGGAGTATAAACGAGCAGTACGTC.

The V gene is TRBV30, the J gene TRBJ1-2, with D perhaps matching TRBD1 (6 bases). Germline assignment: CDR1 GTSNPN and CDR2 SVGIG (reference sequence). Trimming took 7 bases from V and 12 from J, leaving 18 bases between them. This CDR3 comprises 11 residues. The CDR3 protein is CAYRVGDVDTF. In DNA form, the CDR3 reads TGTGCCTACAGGGTAGGTGACGTCGACACCTTC.